Described below is a single T cell receptor (beta chain) sequence and its context. What it binds is not known. These data are taken from a study of shared clonotypes between healthy human individuals. Study-wide context: Donors had three CD4 naive, three CD4 memory, two CD8 naive and one CD8 memory plate apiece.

CD45RO-negative CD8 cells positively selected for CCR7 made up the naive population, which excluded terminally differentiated effector memory CD45RA+ cells. Assay used: immunoSEQ multiplex PCR; TCRdb lists only in-frame clones, some missing. This sample has around 1.9 million clones; more than 85% occur once, and the top ten carry about 1.8%. After removal of 3 bases from V and 1 base from J, the junction contained 0 bases not matched to a gene. Germline V lookup: CDR1 SGHRS, CDR2 YFSETQ. This CDR3 is built from 14 residues. Study conclusions and caveats: Generation of non-shared clonotypes was less probable than generation of clonotypes shared by all four donors.

This chain joins TRBV5-1 and TRBJ2-2; 7 nucleotides line up with TRBD1. The sequence was collected from a man aged 18 to 30 in good health. Some clones in this sample may be carry-over from other donors' samples. Sequences were obtained from naive CD8+ T cells from PBMCs. The CDR3 region has the DNA TGCGCCAGCAGCTGGACAGGGAACACCGGGGAGCTGTTTTTT. Translation gives CASSWTGNTGELFF.